These T cell receptor beta chains were read from a single sample in a study of identical twins. One entry per CDR3 protein, called by TCRdb with MiXCR from the 5' RACE reads. The data hold around 1.7 million distinct CDR3 sequences, with under 35% observed a single time. The material sequenced was cord blood. These receptors all stem from a newborn girl in good health. Each CDR3 is given with its conserved first and last residue. Each record gives: CDR3 DNA, CDR3 protein, D gene, J gene, clone size, V gene. A D gene is named only where the DNA matches it firmly. Clone size appears in some rows only: once, few, many, or a class for an expanded clone.

TGCAGCGTTGAAGGGGGACAGTCGAACTACAATGAGCAGTTCTTC	CSVEGGQSNYNEQFF	TRBD1	TRBJ2-1	NA	TRBV29-1
TGTGCCAGCAGCCAAGATCTCGGGGATGGGAGCACAGATACGCAGTATTTT	CASSQDLGDGSTDTQYF	NA	TRBJ2-3	NA	TRBV4-2
TGTGCCATCAGTGGAGTAGCAGGGGGCACTGAAGCTTTCTTT	CAISGVAGGTEAFF	TRBD1	TRBJ1-1	many	TRBV10-3
TGTGCCAGCAGCCGAAACGCTGTCGAGCAGTACTTC	CASSRNAVEQYF	NA	TRBJ2-7	NA	TRBV7-9
TGCGCCAGCGCGACCCGCAACTACAATGAGCAGTACTTC	CASATRNYNEQYF	NA	TRBJ2-7	few	TRBV5-1
TGTGCCAGCAGTTTATTCACAACAAGGGCCAAAAACATTCAGTACTTC	CASSLFTTRAKNIQYF	NA	TRBJ2-4	few	TRBV28
TGCAGTGCCAGTGCCGGGACAGACTATGGCTACACCTTC	CSASAGTDYGYTF	TRBD1	TRBJ1-2	NA	TRBV20-1
TGTGCCAGCGGGGGGTTTACAGGGACGAGTAATGAAAAACTGTTTTTT	CASGGFTGTSNEKLFF	NA	TRBJ1-4	few	TRBV7-2
TGTGCCAGCAGAGTCCTCGGTCGGTCCCAAGAGACCCAGTACTTC	CASRVLGRSQETQYF	NA	TRBJ2-5	few	TRBV5-5
TGTGCCAGCAGTCGTTATCAAACAGGGAACTACGAGCAGTACTTC	CASSRYQTGNYEQYF	NA	TRBJ2-7	few	TRBV12-3/TRBV12-4
TGCAGTGCTAGAGATAACACAGCCTCTGGAAACACCATATATTTT	CSARDNTASGNTIYF	NA	TRBJ1-3	NA	TRBV20-1
TGTGCCAGCAGAACCTACAGGGGGAATATATGGGAGCAGTACTTC	CASRTYRGNIWEQYF	TRBD1	TRBJ2-4	NA	TRBV6-6
TGTGCCAGCAGTTTCGCGACAGGGGGTCTTGGCTACACCTTC	CASSFATGGLGYTF	TRBD1	TRBJ1-2	NA	TRBV27
TGTGCCGGCAGTGACAGCGTAAGTGGCTACACCTTC	CAGSDSVSGYTF	NA	TRBJ1-2	NA	TRBV28
TGTGCCGTCAGAGCCGGTAGCACAGATACGCAGTATTTT	CAVRAGSTDTQYF	NA	TRBJ2-3	NA	TRBV10-3
TGCGCCAGCAGCCAAGGAGAGGCAGCGGGAGTGGCCAAAAACATTCAGTACTTC	CASSQGEAAGVAKNIQYF	TRBD2	TRBJ2-4	few	TRBV4-1
TGTGCCAGCAGCTTAGTAGGGACTAGCGGGAATGAGCAGTTCTTC	CASSLVGTSGNEQFF	TRBD2	TRBJ2-1	many	TRBV7-2
TGTGCCAGCAGCTTTCGAGGGGGTGTGTACAATGAGCAGTTCTTC	CASSFRGGVYNEQFF	NA	TRBJ2-1	NA	TRBV7-2
TGCAGTGCTAGAGATCGACAGCGGTACAGTGAGCAGTACTTC	CSARDRQRYSEQYF	NA	TRBJ2-5	NA	TRBV20-1
TGTGCCAGTAGTCCAGGACTAGTATTAGGACGTTCCTACAATGAGCAGTTCTTC	CASSPGLVLGRSYNEQFF	TRBD2	TRBJ2-1	NA	TRBV19
TGCAGCGAAACCGGGACTAGCGATAACGAGCAGTACTTC	CSETGTSDNEQYF	TRBD2	TRBJ2-7	few	TRBV20-1
TGCAGTGCTTATACTAGCGGGGGATCCGAGCAGTACTTC	CSAYTSGGSEQYF	TRBD2	TRBJ2-7	NA	TRBV20-1
TGTGCCACCAGTGATCCTGAGCGGGAACCCTACGAGCAGTACTTC	CATSDPEREPYEQYF	TRBD2	TRBJ2-7	NA	TRBV24-1
TGTGCCATCAGTGAGTCGTCGATAGCTGGTGTCGACAATGAGCAGTTCTTC	CAISESSIAGVDNEQFF	NA	TRBJ2-1	few	TRBV10-3
TGCAGTGCTAGAGATCCGGGACTAGTGGGCTACGAGCAGTACTTC	CSARDPGLVGYEQYF	TRBD2	TRBJ2-7	few	TRBV20-1
TGCAGTGCTAGGGTCCGGGACGCCAACTATGGCTACACCTTC	CSARVRDANYGYTF	NA	TRBJ1-2	few	TRBV20-1
TGTGCCAGCACCCCCTCATACACCGGGGAGCTGTTTTTT	CASTPSYTGELFF	NA	TRBJ2-2	NA	TRBV3-1
TGTGCCAGCAGCTTTATCAGGGGCGGCAATGAGCAGTACTTC	CASSFIRGGNEQYF	NA	TRBJ2-7	once	TRBV7-2
TGTGCCGGCAGCAAACTTGGACAGGGGAGCACTGAAGCTTTCTTT	CAGSKLGQGSTEAFF	NA	TRBJ1-1	NA	TRBV21-1